This entry concerns a single TCR beta chain. This clone showed up just once. Its antigen is still unknown. No quality values exist for individual bases; no much larger clone is one base distant. The immunoSEQ Assay, a bias-controlled multiplex PCR, was used to amplify TCRbeta CDR3 regions from genomic DNA. Processing in the source paper ran as follows. Nucleated cell counts per sample were estimated from amplification of reference gene primers within the assay. Sequence reads were collapsed and filtered to measure the absolute abundance of every unique TCRbeta CDR3 rearrangement. For each sample, productive Simpson clonality was calculated as the square root of Simpson's diversity index over productive rearrangements. In its TCRdb copy, this immuneACCESS table keeps in-frame sequences only and misses some clones. Where compared with another copy, unresolved V genes explain less than half of these, and the others have no known cause. V and J calls and clone size are given by that table; D and trimming were obtained from the DNA. The sample table holds about 110,000 clones, of which 80% were seen once. The ten largest clones take up about 4.3% of the sample.

These data originate in a study of blood T cell repertoires in COVID-19 (dated by TCRdb to 2018 to 2021). Regarding the study in general: Samples covering the acute and convalescent phases of COVID-19 were provided by collaborators in the United States, Italy and Spain. The repertoires were made available in a free public database intended to serve as a resource for research on the immune response to SARS-CoV-2. Deeply sampled blood TCRbeta repertoires from subjects exposed to, actively infected with, or recovered from COVID-19 were included in the dataset. Samples were obtained from the ongoing ImmuneRACE study (first 160 participants) and from over 1,000 subjects provided by 6 global collaborators. The prospective study material was composed of cDNA or gDNA derived from T cells, B-cell-depleted T cells, or PBMCs. Nearly every sample came with metadata listing a de-identified subject ID, COVID-19 status, age in years and sex. HLA class I and class II types, where available, came from metadata supplied by the sample provider rather than from assay-based typing. On the study overall, not on this receptor specifically: The quantity of clinical and demographic metadata differed by source and by participant and was supplied without curation.

Collaborating institutions collected whole blood in K2EDTA tubes following their own protocols. For TCRbeta analysis, collaborators shipped samples in one of three forms: frozen whole blood, isolated PBMCs, or DNA extracted from either of those sample types. The CDR3 runs 14 amino acids, cysteine and phenylalanine included. Only the CDR3 DNA is retained, 42 bases long and in frame from the first base. V is cut back by 0 bases and J by 5 bases, with 1 base in the junction unmatched. CDR1 and CDR2 are read off the germline V gene as MRHNA and SNTAGT. The chain is made from TRBV6-4 and TRBJ1-5, with TRBD1 matching 7 junction bases. Source material: peripheral blood. This clonotype originated in a man aged 70-80 years with acute or convalescent COVID-19. The CDR3 protein is CASSDSTGYQPQHF. In nucleotides, the sequence is TGTGCCAGCAGTGACTCGACAGGGTATCAGCCCCAGCATTTT.